This T cell receptor beta chain was identified during a study of blood T cell repertoires in COVID-19. Whole-study context: The origin of the acute and convalescent COVID-19 samples was the United States, Italy and Spain. Nucleic acid was either cDNA or gDNA, and it came from T cells, B-cell-depleted T cells, or PBMCs.

In the source study's methods: Amplified reference gene primers provided the basis for estimating nucleated cell counts. Sequencing used immunoSEQ multiplex PCR; TCRdb keeps in-frame clones, though not all of them. Clone size and the V and J calls come from that table; the DNA yielded D and trimming. Seen here are 35,000 to 50,000 clones, about 80% observed once, and the top ten hold 24%. The V gene's germline CDR1 is MDHEN and CDR2 SYDVKM. The CDR3 covers 15 residues. V was cut by 4 bases and J by 1 base, with 11 bases left in between. This clonotype was sampled from a human donor with acute or convalescent COVID-19. The donor label of this sample is uncertain. V gene TRBV28 combines with J gene TRBJ1-5, with no clear D. Source material: peripheral blood. The CDR3 region is CASSSILKSNQPQHF. Written as DNA, the CDR3 is TGTGCCAGCAGTTCCATTCTAAAGAGCAATCAGCCCCAGCATTTT.